This is a list of T cell receptor beta chains from one sample in a study of post-analysis software for immune sequencing data. TCRdb processed the PCR reads anew with MiXCR; each CDR3 protein has one entry. The sample consists of roughly 430,000 distinct CDR3 sequences, about 40% of them appearing once. What was sequenced was blood. The receptors here all came from a girl aged 2-10 years with multiple sclerosis. The CDR3 runs from the conserved cysteine through the conserved F or W. A D gene is named only where the DNA matches it firmly. Not every row has a clone size; where given, it reads once, few, many or a size class.

V gene	clone size	CDR3 length	J gene	D gene	CDR3 DNA	CDR3 protein
TRBV6-5	few	16	TRBJ2-5	TRBD2	TGTGCCAGCAGCCGAACCCGACTAGCGGGGGACCAGACCCAGTACTTC	CASSRTRLAGDQTQYF
TRBV7-8	NA	17	TRBJ1-1	NA	TGTGCCAGCAGCTTAGACGGGGTCGGGGCCACGAACACTGAAGCTTTCTTT	CASSLDGVGATNTEAFF
TRBV20-1	NA	16	TRBJ2-7	TRBD2	TGCAGTGCTAGGGCCCAAGCGGGACCCCTTTCCTACGAGCAGTACTTC	CSARAQAGPLSYEQYF
TRBV2	NA	15	TRBJ1-5	NA	TGTGCCAGCAGCACCCAAAAGGGACCCAATCAGCCCCAGCATTTT	CASSTQKGPNQPQHF
TRBV10-3	few	17	TRBJ2-1	TRBD2	TGTGCCATCAGTGATGGGAAGTTGCGGGAGTCCTACAATGAGCAGTTCTTC	CAISDGKLRESYNEQFF
TRBV29-1	few	14	TRBJ2-1	NA	TGCAGCGTTGTACGGGGTAGCTCCTACAATGAGCAGTTCTTC	CSVVRGSSYNEQFF
TRBV20-1	many	14	TRBJ1-2	NA	TGCAGTGCTAGAGATCTGGGAATCTACTATGGCTACACCTTC	CSARDLGIYYGYTF
TRBV5-1	few	18	TRBJ2-3	TRBD2	TGCGCCAGCAGCGCATCTTTAGGGACTAGCGGGGGAACAGATACGCAGTATTTT	CASSASLGTSGGTDTQYF
TRBV6-2/TRBV6-3	few	15	TRBJ2-6	NA	TGTGCCAGCAGTTACCCGCTCCCTGGGGCCAACGTCCTGACTTTC	CASSYPLPGANVLTF
TRBV7-9	NA	14	TRBJ2-3	NA	TGTGCCAGCAGCACCGACCTCGGCACAGATACGCAGTATTTT	CASSTDLGTDTQYF